These T cell receptor beta chains were read from a single sample in a study of T cells in Graves' hyperthyroidism and ophthalmopathy. One entry per CDR3 protein, called by TCRdb with MiXCR from the multiplex PCR reads. The table has hundreds of thousands of distinct CDR3 sequences, roughly 13% seen once. Material: blood. These receptors originate from a woman between 18 and 29 years old with Graves' hyperthyroidism. CDR3s include the opening cysteine and the closing phenylalanine or tryptophan. A D gene is named only where the DNA matches it firmly. Rows may omit the clone size; those that give it use once, few, many or a size class.

TRBV6-1,many,TRBJ1-5,TRBD1,CASSDRGDQPQHF,TGTGCCAGCAGTGACAGGGGGGATCAGCCCCAGCATTTT
TRBV28,many,TRBJ2-6,.,CASRMTRRSGANVLTF,TGTGCCAGCAGGATGACACGCAGATCTGGGGCCAACGTCCTGACTTTC
TRBV2,.,TRBJ1-6,.,CASSAATEYSRTPLHF,TGTGCCAGCAGCGCAGCGACGGAATATTCTAGAACACCCCTCCACTTT
TRBV20-1,many,TRBJ2-3,TRBD2,CSAAGAGGQGDTQYF,TGCAGTGCCGCCGGGGCGGGGGGGCAGGGAGATACGCAGTATTTT
TRBV7-2,many,TRBJ2-1,.,CASSRPPGQGHEQFF,TGTGCCAGCAGCCGGCCGCCCGGCCAGGGCCATGAGCAGTTCTTC
TRBV6-1,few,TRBJ2-7,TRBD1,CASRTGTESYEQYF,TGTGCCAGCAGAACCGGGACAGAGTCCTACGAGCAGTACTTC
TRBV11-2,few,TRBJ2-7,.,CASSPMHFGAYEQYF,TGTGCCAGCAGCCCGATGCACTTCGGTGCCTACGAGCAGTACTTC
TRBV19,few,TRBJ2-4,TRBD2,CASSPRTSGSLGGNIQYF,TGTGCCAGTAGCCCTCGGACTAGCGGGTCGTTAGGGGGAAACATTCAGTACTTC
TRBV2,many,TRBJ2-1,.,CASSSSRVYNEQFF,TGTGCCAGCAGCAGCTCACGGGTCTACAATGAGCAGTTCTTC
TRBV7-2,once,TRBJ2-1,.,CASSLGGVPSYNEQFF,TGTGCCAGCAGCTTAGGGGGGGTCCCCTCCTACAATGAGCAGTTCTTC
TRBV20-1,many,TRBJ2-7,.,CSARTPEGYEQYF,TGCAGTGCCCGGACCCCGGAGGGCTACGAGCAGTACTTC
TRBV11-2,many,TRBJ2-1,TRBD2,CASSFNTGGPYNEQFF,TGTGCCAGCAGCTTTAATACGGGGGGGCCCTACAATGAGCAGTTCTTC
TRBV4-1,.,TRBJ1-1,TRBD1,CASSGTGAEAFF,TGCGCCAGCAGCGGGACAGGGGCTGAAGCTTTCTTT
TRBV12-3/TRBV12-4,many,TRBJ1-5,TRBD1,CASSLGQNNQPQHF,TGTGCCAGCAGTTTGGGACAGAACAATCAGCCCCAGCATTTT
TRBV6-5,.,TRBJ1-5,.,CASSYQTWSNQPQHF,TGTGCCAGCAGTTACCAAACCTGGAGCAATCAGCCCCAGCATTTT
TRBV6-2/TRBV6-3,once,TRBJ2-7,TRBD2,CANPYTAGAYEQYF,TGTGCCAACCCTTATACTGCGGGGGCCTACGAGCAGTACTTC
TRBV6-1,many,TRBJ1-2,.,CASSFASYGYTF,TGTGCCAGCAGTTTCGCCAGCTATGGCTACACCTTC